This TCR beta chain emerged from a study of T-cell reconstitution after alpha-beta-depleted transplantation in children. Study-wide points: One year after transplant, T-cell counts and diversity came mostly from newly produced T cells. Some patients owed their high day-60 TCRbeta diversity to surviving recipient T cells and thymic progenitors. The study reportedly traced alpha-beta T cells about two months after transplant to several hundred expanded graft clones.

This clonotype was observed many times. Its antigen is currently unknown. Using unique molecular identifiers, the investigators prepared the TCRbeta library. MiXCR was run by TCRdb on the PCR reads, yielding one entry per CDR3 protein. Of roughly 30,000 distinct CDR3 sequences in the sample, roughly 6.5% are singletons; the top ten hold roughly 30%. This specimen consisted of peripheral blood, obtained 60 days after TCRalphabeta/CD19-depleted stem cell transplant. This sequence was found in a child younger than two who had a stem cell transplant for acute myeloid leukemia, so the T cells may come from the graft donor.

The CDR3 reads CASRSNMGDGQYF. The CDR3 DNA follows: TGTGCCAGCCGATCTAACATGGGGGACGGGCAGTACTTC. The V gene is TRBV2, the J gene TRBJ2-7; D is perhaps TRBD1 or TRBD2 (5 bases each). The V end was cut by 8 bases, the J end by 9 bases, with 20 bases between. In germline, CDR1 is SNHLY, CDR2 FYNNEI. This CDR3 contains 13 residues.